Each of the 30 T cell receptor beta chains below was sequenced from the same sample in a study of identical twins. TCRdb ran MiXCR on the 5' RACE reads and lists one entry per CDR3 protein. The table shows 1,800,000 or so distinct CDR3 sequences, with about 30% occurring only once. Specimen: cord blood. The source of these receptors is a newborn girl in good health.

This clonotype came up a few times. The genes are TRBV7-2 and TRBJ1-2; D perhaps matches TRBD1 (5 bases). CDR1 is SGHTA and CDR2 is FQGNSA in the germline V gene. The V end lost 5 bases, the J end lost 8 bases, and 21 bases lay between the germline ends. This CDR3 has 15 amino acids. The CDR3: CASSHGAKPSGGYTF. CDR3 nucleotide sequence: TGTGCCAGCAGCCACGGGGCGAAACCCTCCGGGGGCTACACCTTC. Drawing the rest from reference TRBV7-2 and TRBJ1-2, the complete variable domain is GAGVSQSPSNKVTEKGKDVELRCDPISGHTALYWYRQSLGQGLEFLIYFQGNSAPDKSGLPSDRFSAERTGGSVSTLTIQRTQQEDSAVYLCASSHGAKPSGGYTFGSGTRLTVV.

On this clonotype itself: This may come from a read error, since a much larger clone is one base off. The gene calls are TRBV6-1 and TRBJ1-4; a possible D gene is TRBD1 (6 bases). The V and J ends lost 6 bases and 4 bases respectively, with 9 bases between them. CDR3 length equals 13 residues. Germline lookup yields CDR1 MNHNS and CDR2 SASEGT. CDR3 sequence reads: CASRWTVNEKLFF. The CDR3 DNA sequence: TGTGCCAGCAGATGGACAGTTAATGAAAAACTGTTTTTT.

This clonotype was seen ten or more times. J is TRBJ1-2 and V is TRBV29-1, with 9 bases that match TRBD1. This CDR3 region has 13 residues. Germline values: CDR1 SQVTM, CDR2 ANQGSEA. V shed 6 bases and J 2 bases; nucleotides not matched to a gene: 4. CDR3 sequence (DNA): TGCAGCGTCCGCACAGGGGGCAACTATGGCTACACCTTC. It yields the protein CSVRTGGNYGYTF.

This clonotype was found many times. The V and J genes are TRBV5-1 and TRBJ2-5; tentative D call: TRBD1 (5 bases). Germline-derived CDR1 and CDR2 are SGHRS and YFSETQ. V lost 7 bases to trimming and J lost 5 bases, with 9 bases between them. This CDR3 has 11 residues. CDR3 loop: CASYGAETQYF. The CDR3 bases are TGCGCCAGCTATGGGGCGGAGACCCAGTACTTC.

The gene calls are TRBV28 and TRBJ2-5; 7 nucleotides align to TRBD2. The CDR3 length is 11 residues. Germline-derived CDR1 and CDR2 are MDHEN and SYDVKM. V lost 7 bases and J lost 11; bases outside the gene matches: 7. CDR3 nucleotides: TGTGCCAGCACCTACTTGGGGGGGCAGTACTTC. Translation gives CASTYLGGQYF.

This clonotype appeared many times. The chain couples TRBV10-3 to TRBJ2-7; D ambiguous. The CDR3 extends over 11 amino acids. Germline CDR1 reads ENHRY; CDR2 reads SYGVKD. V dropped 6 bases and J dropped 1 base, with 4 bases sitting between them. CDR3 sequence: CAIRGSYEQYF. Here the CDR3 DNA reads TGTGCCATCAGGGGATCCTACGAGCAGTACTTC.

The chain couples TRBV27 to TRBJ2-7, with TRBD2 identical over 7 bases. This CDR3 comprises 15 residues. Trimming at V came to 5 bases and at J to 2 bases, leaving 9 bases not matched to a gene. The V gene's germline CDR1 is MNHEY and CDR2 SMNVEV (reference sequence). This CDR3 is CASSLLAFLPYEQYF. The DNA of the CDR3 is TGTGCCAGCAGTCTACTAGCGTTCCTCCCCTACGAGCAGTACTTC.

The chain uses TRBV19 and TRBJ1-6; D gene unclear. V was cut by 5 bases and J by 4 bases, with 12 bases left in between. Germline V CDR1 and CDR2: LNHDA, SQIVND (reference sequence). This CDR3 is 15 amino acids long. CDR3 nucleotide sequence: TGTGCCAGTAGTTCCCGGGCCGGATATAATTCACCCCTCCACTTT. Translating it yields CASSSRAGYNSPLHF.

The rearrangement joins TRBV12-3 or TRBV12-4 to TRBJ2-3; a weak D match, TRBD2 (6 bases). V shed 4 bases and J shed 0 bases, with 14 bases lying between them. The CDR3 totals 16 residues. The CDR3 protein is CASSYGTPSSTDTQYF. Here the CDR3 DNA reads TGTGCCAGCAGTTATGGGACTCCCTCTAGCACAGATACGCAGTATTTT.

This clonotype was observed a handful of times. The chain employs TRBV10-3 and TRBJ1-2; 11 bases match TRBD1. Germline V CDR1 and CDR2: ENHRY, SYGVKD. The CDR3 is 14 amino acids. The V and J ends lost 7 bases and 0 bases, in that order; junction bases with no gene match: 1. The CDR3 bases are TGTGCCATCAAGGGACAGGGGGCTAACTATGGCTACACCTTC. Translated: CAIKGQGANYGYTF.

Only a few counts were recorded for this clonotype. J is TRBJ2-1 and V is TRBV24-1; 10 bases align to TRBD1. Germline V gene data show CDR1 as KGHDR and CDR2 as SFDVKD. This CDR3 comprises 15 residues. Trimming cost V 4 bases and J 2 bases; bases outside gene matches: 1. The CDR3 DNA reads as TGTGCCACCAGTGAGGGGACAGGGGCCTACAATGAGCAGTTCTTC. Its translation is CATSEGTGAYNEQFF.

This clonotype was seen only a few times. This sequence joins TRBV7-2 and TRBJ2-5; either TRBD1 or TRBD2 may supply D (5 bases each). Germline V gene lookup returns CDR1 SGHTA and CDR2 FQGNSA. Deletions cut 4 bases from V and 11 bases from J, with 29 bases between. This CDR3 contains 17 residues. CDR3 bases: TGTGCCAGCAGCTGGGCCCCCGGGGTAGTTACAGGCATGGAGCAGTACTTC. Its translation: CASSWAPGVVTGMEQYF.

Comment on this clonotype: Possible read error: a much larger clone is one base away. CDR3 in amino acids: CAGSQDKGYEQFF. The CDR3 DNA reads TGTGCCGGCAGCCAAGATAAGGGCTATGAGCAGTTCTTC. The V and J genes are TRBV4-2 and TRBJ2-1; D gene ambiguous. The CDR3 totals 13 residues. Germline values: CDR1 LGHNA, CDR2 YNFKEQ.

This chain links TRBV4-2 with TRBJ1-6; the D gene is possibly TRBD1 (6 bases). In germline, CDR1 is LGHNA, CDR2 YNFKEQ. The CDR3 consists of 18 residues. Between the trimmed V and J ends, which lost 4 bases and 2 bases, there was a span of 18 bases. CDR3 region: CASSPGHPVGTYNSPLHF. CDR3 DNA: TGTGCCAGCAGCCCGGGACACCCGGTAGGCACCTATAATTCACCCCTCCACTTT.

The genes are TRBV24-1 and TRBJ1-5; a possible D gene is TRBD1 (5 bases). The V and J ends lost 5 bases and 2 bases respectively, with 12 bases between them. This CDR3 is 15 amino acids long. Per the germline V gene, CDR1 is KGHDR and CDR2 is SFDVKD. The CDR3 reads CATSAGGSGNQPQHF. The DNA for the CDR3 is TGTGCCACCAGTGCCGGGGGGAGCGGCAATCAGCCCCAGCATTTT.

A remark on this clonotype: With a much larger clone just one base away, this may be a read error. The chain is built from TRBV6-5 and TRBJ2-1; D is perhaps TRBD1 (5 bases). The germline gives CDR1 MNHEY, CDR2 SVGAGI. The length of the CDR3 is 13 residues. The CDR3 sequence is CASTSTGYNERFF. CDR3 sequence (DNA): TGTGCCAGCACCTCAACAGGTTACAATGAGCGGTTCTTC.

The rearrangement joins TRBV7-2 to TRBJ1-5; 7 nucleotides match TRBD1. V was pared by 5 bases and J by 1 base, with 14 bases of the junction left unmatched. The CDR3 is 18 amino acids. Germline CDR1 SGHTA, CDR2 FQGNSA. The CDR3 spells CASSQRVGGSWSNQPQHF. In DNA form, the CDR3 reads TGTGCCAGCAGCCAAAGGGTAGGGGGCAGTTGGAGCAATCAGCCCCAGCATTTT.

The rearrangement uses TRBV6-2 or TRBV6-3 and TRBJ1-5; 10 positions match TRBD1. Trimming removed 0 bases from V and 6 bases from J; junction bases left unmatched: 8. The CDR3 is made up of 17 amino acids. Germline loops: CDR1 MNHEY, CDR2 SVGEGT. CDR3 coding DNA: TGTGCCAGCAGTTACTCGGGGACAGGGGCGGGCAGTCAGCCCCAGCATTTT. Translated, it gives CASSYSGTGAGSQPQHF.

This clonotype has only a few counts. This chain uses TRBV29-1 with TRBJ1-2; D is uncertain. V lost 4 bases to trimming and J lost 4 bases, with 13 bases between them. The V gene's germline CDR1 is SQVTM and CDR2 ANQGSEA. The CDR3 runs 13 residues. This CDR3 is CSVGVPLGYGYTF. The CDR3 DNA sequence: TGCAGCGTTGGAGTGCCTCTAGGCTATGGCTACACCTTC. Together with reference TRBV29-1 and TRBJ1-2, the CDR3 gives the full variable domain: SAVISQKPSRDICQRGTSLTIQCQVDSQVTMMFWYRQQPGQSLTLIATANQGSEATYESGFVIDKFPISRPNLTFSTLTVSNMSPEDSSIYLCSVGVPLGYGYTFGSGTRLTVV.

The chain joins TRBV20-1 to TRBJ2-2; no definite D call. In germline, CDR1 is DFQATT, CDR2 SNEGSKA (reference sequence). V lost 6 bases, J lost 4 bases, and 18 bases lay in between. The CDR3 is made up of 15 amino acids. CDR3 sequence: CSARGRGDFTGELFF. The CDR3 nucleotides are TGCAGTGCCCGCGGACGTGGGGATTTCACCGGGGAGCTGTTTTTT.

CDR3 in amino acids: CASSRLGLAGGVFYNEQFF. Written as DNA, the CDR3 is TGTGCCAGCAGCCGCCTCGGGCTAGCGGGGGGGGTTTTCTACAATGAGCAGTTCTTC. The chain recombines TRBV7-2 with TRBJ2-1, with 12 positions matching TRBD2. The trim removed 5 bases at V and 3 bases at J, leaving 14 bases unmatched. The CDR3 is 19 residues long. Germline values: CDR1 SGHTA, CDR2 FQGNSA.

The chain recombines TRBV5-1 with TRBJ2-2, with D possibly TRBD2 on 6 matching bases. The V gene's germline CDR1 is SGHRS and CDR2 YFSETQ. This CDR3 region has 14 residues. The V gene lost 7 bases and the J gene lost 6 bases, with 16 bases spanning the gap. The CDR3 spells CASGNGGRAGELFF. Written as DNA, the CDR3 is TGCGCCAGCGGAAACGGGGGTCGGGCCGGGGAGCTGTTTTTT.

The chain recombines TRBV6-5 with TRBJ1-1; no definite D call. Germline V gives CDR1 MNHEY, CDR2 SVGAGI. Trimming removed 5 bases from V and 0 bases from J, with 16 bases in between. The CDR3 has 16 residues. CDR3 in DNA: TGTGCCAGCAGTCCACGGACGTTTTCCATGAACACTGAAGCTTTCTTT. Translated, it gives CASSPRTFSMNTEAFF.

The chain links TRBV20-1 to TRBJ2-1; TRBD2 aligns across 7 bases. The ends lost 5 bases at V and 7 bases at J; junction bases unmatched: 14. From germline, CDR1 is DFQATT and CDR2 SNEGSKA (reference sequence). The CDR3 is made up of 15 amino acids. CDR3 bases: TGCAGTGCTCGCCGCGGGAGAGGGGACCTTAATGAGCAGTTCTTC. Its translation is CSARRGRGDLNEQFF.

To note about this clonotype: At one end the junction does not follow the germline gene, possibly because of a read error. The V gene is TRBV6-1, the J gene TRBJ1-2, with 9 bases aligning to TRBD1. The CDR3 is made up of 15 amino acids. Looked up from germline, CDR1 is MNHNS and CDR2 is SASEGT. For the CDR3, the DNA is TGTGCCGGCAGTAAGCGACAACAGGGGGCTTATGGCTACACCTTC. Protein sequence: CAGSKRQQGAYGYTF.

This chain joins TRBV27 and TRBJ2-6; a possible D gene is TRBD2 (6 bases). The V gene's germline CDR1 is MNHEY and CDR2 SMNVEV (reference sequence). The CDR3 sequence is 16 residues long. Trimming stripped 3 bases from V and 3 bases from J, with 12 bases between. The CDR3 DNA reads TGTGCCAGCAGTTTGGGGGGATTAGGTGGGGCCAACGTCCTGACTTTC. Amino acid sequence: CASSLGGLGGANVLTF.

This clonotype was counted a few times. V usage is TRBV5-1 and J usage is TRBJ2-5; 12 bases match TRBD2. This CDR3 is built from 16 residues. Trimming at V came to 4 bases and at J to 5 bases, leaving 9 bases not matched to a gene. Germline V CDR1 and CDR2: SGHRS, YFSETQ. CDR3 loop: CASSRLAGVSSETQYF. The CDR3 DNA is TGCGCCAGCAGCCGACTAGCGGGAGTCAGTTCGGAGACCCAGTACTTC.

This rearrangement joins TRBV19 to TRBJ2-7; D not resolved. Germline V gives CDR1 LNHDA, CDR2 SQIVND (reference sequence). The CDR3 loop spans 13 amino acids. Trimming took off 9 bases at V and 7 bases at J, with 19 bases between the two ends. CDR3 amino acids: CASDTGTYNEQYF. CDR3 coding DNA: TGTGCCAGCGACACCGGCACCTACAATGAGCAGTACTTC.

The rearrangement joins TRBV3-1 to TRBJ2-7, with unresolved D. V lost 3 bases, J lost 7 bases, and 19 bases lay in between. Germline V lookup: CDR1 LGHDT, CDR2 YNNKEL (reference sequence). The CDR3 has 15 amino acids. Here the CDR3 DNA reads TGTGCCAGCAGCCACCTCGAGAGAAGGAACAATGAGCAGTACTTC. Translating gives CASSHLERRNNEQYF.

The gene calls are TRBV2 and TRBJ2-2; the D gene is possibly TRBD2 (5 bases). Germline CDR1 reads SNHLY; CDR2 reads FYNNEI. The length of the CDR3 is 15 residues. Between the trimmed V and J ends, which lost 7 bases and 1 base, there was a span of 13 bases. The CDR3 bases are TGTGCCAGCACAGTCAGCGGTCAGAACACCGGGGAGCTGTTTTTT. This encodes CASTVSGQNTGELFF.